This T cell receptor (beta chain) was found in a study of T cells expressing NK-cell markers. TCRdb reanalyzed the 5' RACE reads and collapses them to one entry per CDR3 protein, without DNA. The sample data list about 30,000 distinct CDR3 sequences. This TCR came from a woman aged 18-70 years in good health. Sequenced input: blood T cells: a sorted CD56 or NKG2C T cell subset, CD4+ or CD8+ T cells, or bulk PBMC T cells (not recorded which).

The CDR3 spells CASSLSGGAYTGELFF. The chain recombines TRBV5-1 with TRBJ2-2; absent DNA, TCRdb's TRBD1 call cannot be checked. This CDR3 is built from 16 residues. Per germline, CDR1 SGHRS and CDR2 YFSETQ.